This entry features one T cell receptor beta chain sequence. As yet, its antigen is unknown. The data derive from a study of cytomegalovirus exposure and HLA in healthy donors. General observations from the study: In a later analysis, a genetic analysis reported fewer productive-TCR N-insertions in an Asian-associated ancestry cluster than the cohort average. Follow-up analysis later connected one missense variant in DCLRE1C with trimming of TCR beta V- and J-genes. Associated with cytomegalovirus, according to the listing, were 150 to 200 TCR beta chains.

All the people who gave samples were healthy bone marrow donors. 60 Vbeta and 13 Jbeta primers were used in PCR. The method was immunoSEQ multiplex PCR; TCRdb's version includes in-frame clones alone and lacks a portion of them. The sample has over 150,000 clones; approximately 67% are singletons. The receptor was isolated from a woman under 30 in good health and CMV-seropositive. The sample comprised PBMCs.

CDR3 in DNA: TGTGCCAGCAGGACGTACAGGGATAACTATGGCTACACCTTC. This sequence encodes CASRTYRDNYGYTF. The rearrangement joins TRBV27 to TRBJ1-2, with D perhaps matching TRBD1 (6 bases). V was cut by 6 bases and J by 1 base, with 12 bases left in between. This CDR3 is built from 14 residues. CDR1 is MNHEY, CDR2 SMNVEV, per germline (reference sequence).